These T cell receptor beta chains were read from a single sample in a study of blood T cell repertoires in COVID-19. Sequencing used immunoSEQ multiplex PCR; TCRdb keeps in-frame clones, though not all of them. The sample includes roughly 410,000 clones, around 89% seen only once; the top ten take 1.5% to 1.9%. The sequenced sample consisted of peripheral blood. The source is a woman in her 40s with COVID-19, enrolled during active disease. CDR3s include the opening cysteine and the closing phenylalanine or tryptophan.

CDR3aa: CASSLAAAGAGNTIYF
v_gene: TRBV7-3

CDR3aa: CASSFDNSPLHF
v_gene: TRBV5-1

CDR3aa: CASRDSDYYGYTF
v_gene: TRBV19

CDR3aa: CASSPPARGLANQPQHF
v_gene: TRBV18

CDR3aa: CASSPTGRLGSPLHF
v_gene: TRBV28

CDR3aa: CATSDLAGALGDTQYF
v_gene: TRBV24-1

CDR3aa: CASSQAGDRGLHEQYF
v_gene: TRBV7-3

CDR3aa: CASSLASRNEQFF
v_gene: TRBV11-2

CDR3aa: CASSNPFLTSGKNEQFF
v_gene: TRBV14

CDR3aa: CASSASPPQGITYNEQFF
v_gene: TRBV6-4

CDR3aa: CASSGTGYTEAFF
v_gene: TRBV2

CDR3aa: CASSWTGDQPQHF
v_gene: TRBV28

CDR3aa: CASSLVQPISYNSPLHF
v_gene: TRBV7-8

CDR3aa: CASSEAASSYNEQFF
v_gene: TRBV19

CDR3aa: CASSLSSGGETQYF
v_gene: TRBV7-3

CDR3aa: CASSRETSPPNEQFF
v_gene: TRBV4-3

CDR3aa: CASSHRGLPSGYTF
v_gene: TRBV11-3

CDR3aa: CASSEAFGSLGNSPLHF
v_gene: TRBV6-1

CDR3aa: CASSLYGAGSQPQHF
v_gene: TRBV28

CDR3aa: CASSLGRGANSPLHF
v_gene: TRBV7-8

CDR3aa: CASSPQGGSNQPQHF
v_gene: TRBV28

CDR3aa: CASSLERSWNTEAFF
v_gene: TRBV7-6

CDR3aa: CASSLGPGTPSSGANVLTF
v_gene: TRBV11-2

CDR3aa: CASLKDGGVWTEAFF
v_gene: TRBV18

CDR3aa: CASNSWTGGYEQYF
v_gene: TRBV6-5